This T cell receptor (beta chain) derives from a study of regulatory T cells in long-lasting Graves disease. Study findings and constraints: Persistent disease preferred TRBV28, TRBJ1-2 and TRBJ2-5; new disease, TRBV20-1 and TRBJ2-1.

This clonotype was seen at least ten times. Its specificity is unknown. Time point described: newly diagnosed GD, antithyroid drugs for less than 3 months. RNA isolated from PBMCs was used to make the TCR library. The length of the CDR3 is 13 residues. Germline V gene lookup returns CDR1 SGHTA and CDR2 FQGNSA. The V gene lost 1 base and the J gene lost 4 bases, with 7 bases spanning the gap. Assembly of TCR beta libraries relied on iRepertoire HTBI primers together with Arm-PCR of CDR3 regions. TCRdb recomputed calls from the multiplex PCR reads with MiXCR, one row per CDR3 protein. The data show over 500,000 distinct CDR3 sequences, about 15% seen once. The same data also contributed to another study, on T cells in Graves' hyperthyroidism and ophthalmopathy. That work adds: Clinical symptoms, serum thyroxine and TRAb, thyroid ultrasound and orbital computed tomography together formed the diagnostic basis. Most clonotypes expanded in the thyroid (above 0.001) were also present in blood. The model foresaw ophthalmopathy a median around 6 months prior to onset.

Source: peripheral blood mononuclear cells (PBMCs), taken at new diagnosis, from a patient treated with antithyroid drugs. The TCR comes from a woman aged 25 to 45 with Graves disease. The V and J genes are TRBV7-2 and TRBJ2-5; tentative D call: TRBD1 (6 bases). The CDR3 DNA sequence: TGTGCCAGCAGCTTAGGACAGGTAGAGACCCAGTACTTC. It specifies CASSLGQVETQYF. Together with reference TRBV7-2 and TRBJ2-5, the CDR3 gives the full variable domain: GAGVSQSPSNKVTEKGKDVELRCDPISGHTALYWYRQSLGQGLEFLIYFQGNSAPDKSGLPSDRFSAERTGGSVSTLTIQRTQQEDSAVYLCASSLGQVETQYFGPGTRLLVL.